These T cell receptor beta chains were read from a single sample in a study of blood T cell repertoires in COVID-19. Using immunoSEQ multiplex PCR, the repertoire was profiled, and TCRdb retains in-frame clones only, with some absent. This table holds around 430,000 clones, 88% found once. The sample taken for sequencing was peripheral blood. The receptors stem from a woman aged 50 to 65 with COVID-19, enrolled during active disease. The CDR3 runs from the conserved cysteine through the conserved F or W. A D gene is named only where the DNA matches it firmly. Clone size is not always given. Where it is, it says once, few, many or a class for expanded clones.

J: TRBJ1-6; V: TRBV5-8; size: -; D: -; CDR3: CASSQRQLDNSPLHF; DNA: TGTGCCAGCAGCCAAAGACAGCTAGATAATTCACCCCTCCACTTT
J: TRBJ2-7; V: TRBV23-1; size: -; D: TRBD1; CDR3: CASSRAGARGPYYEQYF; DNA: TGCGCCAGCAGTCGCGCCGGGGCGAGGGGGCCCTATTACGAGCAGTACTTC
J: TRBJ2-7; V: TRBV9; size: -; D: -; CDR3: CASSVAGLNEQYF; DNA: TGTGCCAGCAGCGTAGCAGGTCTCAACGAGCAGTACTTC
J: TRBJ2-2; V: TRBV7-3; size: -; D: TRBD1; CDR3: CASSARQGPNTGELFF; DNA: TGTGCCAGCAGCGCCCGACAGGGGCCGAACACCGGGGAGCTGTTTTTT
J: TRBJ1-1; V: TRBV6-5; size: few; D: -; CDR3: CASSYQGDTEAFF; DNA: TGTGCCAGCAGTTATCAGGGCGACACTGAAGCTTTCTTT
J: TRBJ1-2; V: TRBV28; size: once; D: TRBD1; CDR3: CASRQGTANYGYTF; DNA: TGTGCCAGCAGGCAAGGGACAGCTAACTATGGCTACACCTTC
J: TRBJ2-3; V: TRBV9; size: -; D: -; CDR3: CASSLYRAPSDTQYF; DNA: TGTGCCAGCAGCCTTTACAGGGCCCCCTCAGATACGCAGTATTTT
J: TRBJ2-1; V: TRBV9; size: -; D: TRBD2; CDR3: CASSVKGSGGPSYNEQFF; DNA: TGTGCCAGCAGCGTAAAGGGTAGCGGGGGCCCCTCCTACAATGAGCAGTTCTTC
J: TRBJ1-2; V: TRBV11-2; size: -; D: -; CDR3: CASSPPPGLSSYGYTF; DNA: TGTGCCAGCAGCCCACCTCCAGGGTTGAGTAGCTATGGCTACACCTTC
J: TRBJ1-3; V: TRBV10-3; size: -; D: -; CDR3: CAISGEGSPGNTIYF; DNA: TGTGCCATCAGTGGGGAGGGGTCGCCTGGAAACACCATATATTTT
J: TRBJ2-5; V: TRBV12-3/TRBV12-4; size: -; D: -; CDR3: CASSRTDQGTQYF; DNA: TGTGCCAGCAGCCGGACCGACCAGGGGACCCAGTACTTC
J: TRBJ1-6; V: TRBV7-2; size: -; D: -; CDR3: CASSVQGGNSPLHF; DNA: TGTGCCAGCAGCGTGCAGGGCGGCAATTCACCCCTCCACTTT
J: TRBJ2-1; V: TRBV5-1; size: -; D: TRBD2; CDR3: CASSLSGDEQFF; DNA: TGCGCCAGCAGCCTTAGCGGGGATGAGCAGTTCTTC
J: TRBJ2-3; V: TRBV10-2; size: -; D: -; CDR3: CASRSLANTDTQYF; DNA: TGCGCCAGCAGGTCTCTAGCGAACACAGATACGCAGTATTTT
J: TRBJ2-1; V: TRBV11-2; size: -; D: TRBD2; CDR3: CASSLGLAGSDTEQFF; DNA: TGTGCCAGCAGCTTAGGACTAGCGGGGAGCGACACTGAGCAGTTCTTC
J: TRBJ1-4; V: TRBV30; size: -; D: TRBD1; CDR3: CAWTPGTGKEKLFF; DNA: TGTGCCTGGACCCCCGGGACAGGAAAAGAAAAACTGTTTTTT
J: TRBJ2-7; V: TRBV6-1; size: -; D: -; CDR3: CASSEALWEEEGEQYF; DNA: TGTGCCAGCAGTGAAGCGCTTTGGGAGGAGGAGGGCGAGCAGTACTTC
J: TRBJ1-1; V: TRBV6-6; size: -; D: TRBD1; CDR3: CASSQGQAGAFF; DNA: TGTGCCAGCAGTCAGGGACAGGCGGGGGCTTTCTTT
J: TRBJ1-5; V: TRBV2; size: -; D: TRBD1; CDR3: CASKGGTGNQPQHF; DNA: TGTGCCAGCAAAGGGGGGACAGGCAATCAGCCCCAGCATTTT
J: TRBJ1-6; V: TRBV3-1/TRBV3-2; size: -; D: -; CDR3: CASSPRGRSYNSPLHF; DNA: TGTGCCAGCAGCCCGCGCGGCCGCTCCTATAATTCACCCCTCCACTTT
J: TRBJ1-3; V: TRBV11-2; size: -; D: -; CDR3: CASSWRGTGTGNTIYF; DNA: TGTGCCAGCAGCTGGAGGGGTACGGGGACCGGAAACACCATATATTTT
J: TRBJ1-3; V: TRBV15; size: -; D: -; CDR3: CATSGDRYSGNTIYF; DNA: TGTGCCACCAGCGGAGACAGGTACTCTGGAAACACCATATATTTT
J: TRBJ2-7; V: TRBV6-1; size: -; D: -; CDR3: CASSERGKSGEQYF; DNA: TGTGCCAGCAGTGAAAGGGGGAAAAGCGGCGAGCAGTACTTC
J: TRBJ2-1; V: TRBV5-1; size: -; D: -; CDR3: CASSWGDNEQFF; DNA: TGCGCCAGCAGCTGGGGGGACAATGAGCAGTTCTTC
J: TRBJ2-3; V: TRBV10-1; size: -; D: TRBD2; CDR3: CAKGLAGLDTQYF; DNA: TGCGCCAAAGGACTAGCGGGGTTAGATACGCAGTATTTT
J: TRBJ2-7; V: TRBV12-3/TRBV12-4; size: -; D: -; CDR3: CASSARVSYEQYF; DNA: TGTGCCAGCAGTGCCCGGGTCTCCTACGAGCAGTACTTC
J: TRBJ2-3; V: TRBV10-1; size: -; D: TRBD2; CDR3: CASSGTSGGAIDTQYF; DNA: TGCGCCAGCAGCGGGACTAGCGGGGGGGCGATAGATACGCAGTATTTT
J: TRBJ2-7; V: TRBV7-8; size: -; D: TRBD1; CDR3: CASSPDRGQGAGEQYF; DNA: TGTGCCAGCAGCCCAGACCGGGGACAGGGGGCGGGCGAGCAGTACTTC
J: TRBJ1-1; V: TRBV30; size: -; D: -; CDR3: CAWSVGRGGNPNTEAFF; DNA: TGTGCCTGGAGTGTAGGCAGGGGCGGCAACCCGAACACTGAAGCTTTCTTT
J: TRBJ2-4; V: TRBV5-8; size: -; D: -; CDR3: CASSRGLEDWIQYF; DNA: TGTGCCAGCAGCCGGGGACTCGAAGATTGGATTCAGTACTTC
J: TRBJ1-2; V: TRBV5-1; size: -; D: TRBD1; CDR3: CASSQEFGRDRGNYGYTF; DNA: TGCGCCAGCAGCCAGGAGTTCGGTAGGGACAGGGGGAACTATGGCTACACCTTC
J: TRBJ1-1; V: TRBV6-5; size: -; D: -; CDR3: CASNGGDLSTEAFF; DNA: TGTGCCAGCAACGGAGGGGATCTGAGCACTGAAGCTTTCTTT
J: TRBJ1-6; V: TRBV18; size: -; D: -; CDR3: CASSPSGIRSYNSPLHF; DNA: TGTGCCAGCTCACCATCAGGGATCCGCTCCTATAATTCACCCCTCCACTTT
J: TRBJ1-5; V: TRBV6-5; size: -; D: -; CDR3: CASSYQGGSPQHF; DNA: TGTGCCAGCAGTTACCAAGGGGGAAGCCCCCAGCATTTT
J: TRBJ1-6; V: TRBV27; size: -; D: -; CDR3: CASSLSSYNSPLHF; DNA: TGTGCCAGCAGTTTGAGCTCCTATAATTCACCCCTCCACTTT
J: TRBJ1-2; V: TRBV3-1/TRBV3-2; size: -; D: TRBD1; CDR3: CASSHSSQRQGKLHGYTF; DNA: TGTGCCAGCAGCCATTCCTCCCAGAGACAGGGGAAGTTGCATGGCTACACCTTC
J: TRBJ1-1; V: TRBV6-5; size: -; D: -; CDR3: CASSPGGRRTEAFF; DNA: TGTGCCAGCTCACCGGGGGGTCGTCGGACTGAAGCTTTCTTT
J: TRBJ2-3; V: TRBV11-1; size: -; D: -; CDR3: CASSLNRQLADTQYF; DNA: TGTGCCAGCAGCTTAAACCGACAACTAGCAGATACGCAGTATTTT
J: TRBJ1-6; V: TRBV5-1; size: -; D: TRBD1; CDR3: CASSLMVLGQSNSPLHF; DNA: TGCGCCAGCAGCTTAATGGTCTTGGGACAGAGTAATTCACCCCTCCACTTT
J: TRBJ1-6; V: TRBV29-1; size: once; D: -; CDR3: CSGFRDWNSPLHF; DNA: TGCAGCGGATTCAGGGACTGGAATTCACCCCTCCACTTT
J: TRBJ1-6; V: TRBV5-1; size: -; D: -; CDR3: CASSSDGGSSGSPLHF; DNA: TGCGCCAGCAGTTCAGACGGCGGCTCATCGGGTTCACCCCTCCACTTT
J: TRBJ2-3; V: TRBV9; size: -; D: TRBD2; CDR3: CASSVGGSGQTDTQYF; DNA: TGTGCCAGCAGCGTAGGAGGTAGCGGGCAAACAGATACGCAGTATTTT